Listed below are T cell receptor beta chains from one sample, sequenced in a study of cytomegalovirus exposure and HLA in healthy donors. Some clones are missing from TCRdb's copy, which holds only in-frame ones; the method was immunoSEQ multiplex PCR. The table for this sample gives 200,000 to 250,000 clones. Material for sequencing was PBMCs. The receptor source for this set is a woman in her twenties or thirties in good health and CMV-seropositive. Each CDR3 is given with its conserved first and last residue. The D gene is left open where the match is weak.

v_call: TRBV18
j_call: TRBJ2-7
d_call: TRBD1
cdr3_aa: CASSQGAGEQYF
cdr3_nt: TGTGCCAGCTCCCAGGGGGCTGGCGAGCAGTACTTC

v_call: TRBV4-1
j_call: TRBJ2-1
d_call: .
cdr3_aa: CASSHQLVGNEQFF
cdr3_nt: TGCGCCAGCAGCCACCAACTAGTGGGTAATGAGCAGTTCTTC

v_call: TRBV7-2
j_call: TRBJ2-5
d_call: TRBD2
cdr3_aa: CASSLNQWGGETQYF
cdr3_nt: TGTGCCAGCAGCTTAAATCAGTGGGGGGGAGAGACCCAGTACTTC

v_call: TRBV4-3
j_call: TRBJ1-1
d_call: .
cdr3_aa: CASSQDEFMNTEAFF
cdr3_nt: TGCGCCAGCAGCCAAGATGAGTTTATGAACACTGAAGCTTTCTTT

v_call: TRBV2
j_call: TRBJ1-2
d_call: .
cdr3_aa: CASSVGAGYGYTF
cdr3_nt: TGTGCCAGCAGTGTGGGGGCCGGCTATGGCTACACCTTC

v_call: TRBV5-5
j_call: TRBJ1-5
d_call: TRBD1
cdr3_aa: CASSSGQGNQPQHF
cdr3_nt: TGTGCCAGCAGCTCGGGACAGGGAAATCAGCCCCAGCATTTT

v_call: TRBV25-1
j_call: TRBJ2-1
d_call: TRBD2
cdr3_aa: CASRTSGGEYNEQFF
cdr3_nt: TGTGCCAGCCGGACTAGCGGGGGGGAGTACAATGAGCAGTTCTTC

v_call: TRBV27
j_call: TRBJ1-2
d_call: TRBD1
cdr3_aa: CASSLLLHGTGSNYGYTF
cdr3_nt: TGTGCCAGCAGTTTATTACTACACGGGACAGGGTCGAACTATGGCTACACCTTC

v_call: TRBV9
j_call: TRBJ2-5
d_call: .
cdr3_aa: CASSPRNRGGETQYF
cdr3_nt: TGTGCCAGCAGCCCCCGTAATAGGGGCGGAGAGACCCAGTACTTC

v_call: TRBV30
j_call: TRBJ1-2
d_call: .
cdr3_aa: CAWSMGAVGSYTF
cdr3_nt: TGTGCCTGGAGTATGGGGGCCGTTGGGAGCTACACCTTC

v_call: TRBV11-3
j_call: TRBJ2-1
d_call: TRBD2
cdr3_aa: CASSLGTSGHNEQFF
cdr3_nt: TGTGCCAGCAGCCTCGGGACTAGCGGACACAATGAGCAGTTCTTC